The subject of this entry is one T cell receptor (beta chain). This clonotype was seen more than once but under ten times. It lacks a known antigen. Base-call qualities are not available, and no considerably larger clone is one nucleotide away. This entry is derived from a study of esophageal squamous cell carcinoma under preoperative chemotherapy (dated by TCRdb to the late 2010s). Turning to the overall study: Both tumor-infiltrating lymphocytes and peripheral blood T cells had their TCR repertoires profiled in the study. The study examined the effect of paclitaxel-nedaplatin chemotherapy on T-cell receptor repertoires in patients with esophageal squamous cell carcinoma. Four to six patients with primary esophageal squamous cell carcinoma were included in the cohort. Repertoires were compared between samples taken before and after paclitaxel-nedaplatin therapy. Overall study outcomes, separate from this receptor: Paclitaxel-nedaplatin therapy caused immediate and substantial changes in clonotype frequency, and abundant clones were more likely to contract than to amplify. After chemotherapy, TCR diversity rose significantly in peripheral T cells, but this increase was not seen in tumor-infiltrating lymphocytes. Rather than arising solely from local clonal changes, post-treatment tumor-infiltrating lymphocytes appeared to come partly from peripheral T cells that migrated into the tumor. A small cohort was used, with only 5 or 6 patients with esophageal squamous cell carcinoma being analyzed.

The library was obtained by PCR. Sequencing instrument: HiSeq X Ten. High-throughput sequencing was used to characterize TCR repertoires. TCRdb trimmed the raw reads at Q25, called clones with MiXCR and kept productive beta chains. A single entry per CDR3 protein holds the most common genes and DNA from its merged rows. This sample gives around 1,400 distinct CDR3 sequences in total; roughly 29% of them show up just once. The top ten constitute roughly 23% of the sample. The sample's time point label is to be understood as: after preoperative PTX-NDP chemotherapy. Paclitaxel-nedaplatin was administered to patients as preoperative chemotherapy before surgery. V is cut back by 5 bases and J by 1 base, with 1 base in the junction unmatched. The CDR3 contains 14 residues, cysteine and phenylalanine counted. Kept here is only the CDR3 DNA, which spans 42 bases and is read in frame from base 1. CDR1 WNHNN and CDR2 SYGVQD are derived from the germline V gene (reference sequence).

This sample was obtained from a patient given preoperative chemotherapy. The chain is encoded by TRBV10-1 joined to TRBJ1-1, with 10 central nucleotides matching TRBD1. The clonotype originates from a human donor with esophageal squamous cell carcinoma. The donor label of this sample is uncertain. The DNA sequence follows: TGCGCCAGCAGTAGGGACAGGGGGAACACTGAAGCTTTCTTT. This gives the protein CASSRDRGNTEAFF.